One and the same sample provided the 26 T cell receptor beta chains below, sequenced in a study of T cell changes during pregnancy in multiple sclerosis. Measured with immunoSEQ multiplex PCR; TCRdb has only the in-frame clones, and not every one. The sample lists about 77,000 clones, 93% occurring once. Sequences were derived from peripheral blood, sampled after pregnancy. These receptors were taken from a female donor in good health, enrolled as a control in a pregnancy study.

This clone showed up just once. The chain couples TRBV28 to TRBJ1-2; 10 bases map to TRBD1. The CDR3 contains 16 residues. The junction had 8 bases not matched to a gene; V was cut back by 2 bases and J by 5 bases. The germline CDR1 and CDR2 sequences are MDHEN and SYDVKM. CDR3 sequence reads: CASSLMKGQGFYGYTF. As DNA, the CDR3 is TGTGCCAGCAGTTTAATGAAGGGACAGGGGTTTTATGGCTACACCTTC.

V usage is TRBV28 and J usage is TRBJ1-5; no clear D. The CDR3 runs to 14 residues. Trimming removed 2 bases from V and 3 bases from J, with 8 bases in between. Germline CDR1 reads MDHEN; CDR2 reads SYDVKM. CDR3 region: CASSLEEYNQPQHF. The DNA of the CDR3 is TGTGCCAGCAGTTTAGAAGAGTACAATCAGCCCCAGCATTTT.

V usage is TRBV9 and J usage is TRBJ2-5, with 9 bases lining up with TRBD2. This CDR3 has 16 residues. The V gene end was trimmed by 0 bases and the J gene end by 2 bases; junction bases not matched to a gene: 5. The germline CDR1 and CDR2 sequences are SGDLS and YYNGEE. The DNA for the CDR3 is TGTGCCAGCAGCGTAGTGGGAAGCGGGGGGCAAGAGACCCAGTACTTC. This codes for CASSVVGSGGQETQYF. The full variable domain, completed using reference TRBV9 and TRBJ2-5, is DSGVTQTPKHLITATGQRVTLRCSPRSGDLSVYWYQQSLDQGLQFLIQYYNGEERAKGNILERFSAQQFPDLHSELNLSSLELGDSALYFCASSVVGSGGQETQYFGPGTRLLVL.

CDR3 sequence (DNA): TGTGCCAGCAGCTTAGTATCAGGTGGCACTGAAGCTTTCTTT. Amino acids: CASSLVSGGTEAFF. This chain uses TRBV7-2 with TRBJ1-1; no reliable D call. Germline-derived CDR1 and CDR2 are SGHTA and FQGNSA. The V gene lost 1 base and the J gene lost 4 bases, with 10 bases spanning the gap. This CDR3 spans 14 amino acids.

The chain carries TRBV2 and TRBJ1-1; D might be TRBD1 (6 bases). This CDR3 spans 14 amino acids. CDR1 is SNHLY, CDR2 FYNNEI, per germline. Trimming stripped 2 bases from V and 8 bases from J, with 15 bases between. Written as DNA, the CDR3 is TGTGCCAGCAGTGAACGATTTCGGGACAAGGAAGCTTTCTTT. This encodes CASSERFRDKEAFF.

V gene TRBV7-9 combines with J gene TRBJ2-1; 9 positions match TRBD1. The CDR3 contains 15 residues. Trimming at V came to 5 bases and at J to 6 bases, leaving 8 bases not matched to a gene. Germline lookup yields CDR1 SEHNR and CDR2 FQNEAQ (reference sequence). The DNA for the CDR3 is TGTGCCAGCAGCCCCCCGGGACAGGGTACCAATGAGCAGTTCTTC. Its protein is CASSPPGQGTNEQFF.

This clone occurred once. CDR3 sequence: CASSSWTTGADTQYF. CDR3 in DNA: TGTGCCAGCAGCTCCTGGACTACTGGTGCAGATACGCAGTATTTT. V gene TRBV5-4 combines with J gene TRBJ2-3; D is possibly TRBD2 (6 bases). Trimming removed 3 bases at V and 4 bases at J, with 15 bases between. The germline gives CDR1 SGHNT, CDR2 YYREEE (reference sequence). The CDR3 extends over 15 amino acids.

The V gene is TRBV6-1, the J gene TRBJ2-7; TRBD2 agrees at 12 bases. Germline V gene sequence: CDR1 MNHNS, CDR2 SASEGT. J gave up 3 bases and V 5 bases, and 8 bases lay outside the gene matches. The CDR3 loop spans 16 amino acids. The CDR3 is CASSQGTSGSIYEQYF. In DNA form, the CDR3 reads TGTGCCAGCAGTCAAGGGACTAGCGGGTCGATCTACGAGCAGTACTTC.

The chain couples TRBV7-9 to TRBJ2-3; the D gene is possibly TRBD2 (6 bases). Germline V CDR1 and CDR2: SEHNR, FQNEAQ (reference sequence). Trimming took 5 bases from V and 9 from J, leaving 18 bases between them. The CDR3 loop spans 14 amino acids. As DNA, the CDR3 is TGTGCCAGCAGCCTGGGGGGTGAGTCGTGGACGCAGTATTTT. Its translation is CASSLGGESWTQYF.

The V and J genes are TRBV19 and TRBJ1-2; possibly TRBD1 for D (6 bases). This CDR3 contains 13 residues. The V and J ends lost 6 bases and 2 bases respectively, with 10 bases between them. Germline-derived CDR1 and CDR2 are LNHDA and SQIVND (reference sequence). The CDR3 sequence: CASSRQGNYGYTF. The CDR3, as DNA: TGTGCCAGTAGCCGCCAGGGGAACTATGGCTACACCTTC.

This chain joins TRBV6-5 and TRBJ2-5; 8 bases map to TRBD2. J lost 5 bases, V lost 1 base, and 6 bases had no gene match. This CDR3 region has 15 residues. CDR1 is MNHEY and CDR2 is SVGAGI in the germline V gene. CDR3 DNA: TGTGCCAGCAGTTACTACGGGGGGGCCCCGGAGACCCAGTACTTC. Translated, it gives CASSYYGGAPETQYF.

V is TRBV30 and J is TRBJ1-3, with D uncertain. Trimming cost V 5 bases and J 2 bases, with 7 bases left between them. Germline V gene data show CDR1 as GTSNPN and CDR2 as SVGIG (reference sequence). The CDR3 is 12 amino acids. The CDR3 nucleotides read TGTGCCTGGTCGAGCGCTGGAAACACCATATATTTT. Residues: CAWSSAGNTIYF.

In nucleotides, the CDR3 is TGTGCCTGCCCTCGGGGTGGCAGACAATATGGCTACACCTTC. This encodes CACPRGGRQYGYTF. The chain couples TRBV30 to TRBJ1-2; D is unresolved. This CDR3 has 14 residues. Germline V gene sequence: CDR1 GTSNPN, CDR2 SVGIG (reference sequence). With 6 bases removed from V and 5 bases from J, the gap between germline ends came to 19 bases.

The rearrangement links TRBV4-2 to TRBJ1-5; no clear D. Trimming left V 4 bases short and J 2 bases short, with 15 bases between. In germline, CDR1 is LGHNA, CDR2 YNFKEQ. The CDR3 runs to 16 residues. CDR3 amino acids: CASSPGGPLGNQPQHF. The CDR3 DNA follows: TGTGCCAGCAGCCCCGGAGGGCCTCTTGGCAATCAGCCCCAGCATTTT.

The chain carries TRBV28 and TRBJ2-1; no reliable D call. Germline CDR1 MDHEN, CDR2 SYDVKM. The V end was cut by 4 bases, the J end by 9 bases, with 16 bases between. This CDR3 has 14 residues. The CDR3 here is CASSSLLLRREQFF. Written as DNA, the CDR3 is TGTGCCAGCAGTTCCCTCCTACTGCGCCGTGAGCAGTTCTTC.

V is TRBV5-1 and J is TRBJ2-1, with 7 bases aligning to TRBD2. This CDR3 has 16 residues. From germline, CDR1 is SGHRS and CDR2 YFSETQ. The ends lost 4 bases at V and 4 bases at J; junction bases unmatched: 11. CDR3 in DNA: TGCGCCAGCAGCCCACCTCGGGCTAGCGGATACAATGAGCAGTTCTTC. Translated, it gives CASSPPRASGYNEQFF.

This clone came up once. CDR3 DNA sequence: TGTGCCAGCAGTCGGGTTGGCCTCACCGGGGAGCTGTTTTTT. Protein product: CASSRVGLTGELFF. V usage is TRBV6-4 and J usage is TRBJ2-2, with D uncertain. The germline gives CDR1 MRHNA, CDR2 SNTAGT. The CDR3 extends over 14 amino acids. V was clipped by 5 bases and J by 4 bases, with 11 bases between them.

Concerning this clone: One end of the junction is discordant with germline, which a read error may explain. The chain combines TRBV7-7 with TRBJ2-5; D is possibly TRBD1 (6 bases). The CDR3 has 13 residues. Germline V lookup: CDR1 SSHAT, CDR2 FNYEAQ (reference sequence). CDR3 in amino acids: CASRGPPEETQYF. The CDR3 coding sequence is TGTGCTAGCAGGGGCCCGCCTGAAGAGACCCAGTACTTC.

The CDR3 sequence: CASSLVGSGGLTYEQYF. CDR3 coding DNA: TGTGCCAGCAGCCTAGTTGGTAGCGGGGGGCTAACCTACGAGCAGTACTTC. This chain uses TRBV7-9 with TRBJ2-7; 10 bases agree with TRBD2. In germline, CDR1 is SEHNR, CDR2 FQNEAQ (reference sequence). Losses at the gene ends were 5 bases for V and 2 bases for J; bases not matched to a gene: 12. The CDR3 has 17 residues. The full variable domain, rest sourced from reference TRBV7-9 and TRBJ2-7, is DTGVSQNPRHKITKRGQNVTFRCDPISEHNRLYWYRQTLGQGPEFLTYFQNEAQLEKSRLLSDRFSAERPKGSFSTLEIQRTEQGDSAMYLCASSLVGSGGLTYEQYFGPGTRLTVT.

This clone was picked up one time. The V gene is TRBV7-9, the J gene TRBJ2-1, with 10 nucleotides matching TRBD2. The CDR3 covers 14 residues. The germline V gene encodes CDR1 SEHNR and CDR2 FQNEAQ (reference sequence). The V segment lost 5 bases and the J segment 7 bases; nucleotides outside the gene matches: 5. This CDR3 is CASSLSGGRNEQFF. The CDR3 nucleotides read TGTGCCAGCAGCCTTAGCGGGGGGCGGAATGAGCAGTTCTTC.

The chain is built from TRBV18 and TRBJ2-7; TRBD1 matches at 10 bases. Germline assignment: CDR1 KGHSH and CDR2 LQKENI. The CDR3 runs 15 residues. J gave up 6 bases and V 6 bases, and 11 bases lay outside the gene matches. CDR3 amino acids: CASSTSGTGVGEQYF. The CDR3 DNA reads TGTGCCAGCTCGACTTCCGGGACAGGGGTCGGCGAGCAGTACTTC.

The V call is TRBV5-8, the J call TRBJ2-3; D might be TRBD1 (7 bases). V dropped 5 bases and J dropped 0 bases, with 13 bases sitting between them. Germline V CDR1 and CDR2: SGHTS, YDEGEE. This CDR3 spans 15 amino acids. The CDR3 loop reads CASREGAPSTDTQYF. Here the CDR3 DNA reads TGTGCCAGCAGGGAGGGGGCTCCGAGCACAGATACGCAGTATTTT.

The rearrangement joins TRBV7-2 to TRBJ1-2; possibly TRBD1 for D (6 bases). The V and J ends lost 3 bases and 2 bases respectively, with 10 bases between them. This CDR3 comprises 14 residues. Per germline, CDR1 SGHTA and CDR2 FQGNSA. The chain's CDR3 is CASSLATGNYGYTF. CDR3 coding DNA: TGTGCCAGCAGCTTGGCGACAGGAAACTATGGCTACACCTTC.

The chain uses TRBV9 and TRBJ2-7; tentatively, D is TRBD1 (5 bases). This CDR3 has 13 residues. Trimming stripped 7 bases from V and 2 bases from J, with 13 bases between. Per germline, CDR1 SGDLS and CDR2 YYNGEE. In nucleotides, the CDR3 is TGTGCCAGCTCGCTGACAGATACCTACGAGCAGTACTTC. As protein: CASSLTDTYEQYF.

V usage is TRBV4-3 and J usage is TRBJ2-7, with a possible D match to TRBD1 (6 bases). The CDR3 loop spans 15 amino acids. V dropped 4 bases and J dropped 0 bases, with 13 bases sitting between them. CDR1 and CDR2 from the germline V gene are LGHNA and YSLEER. The chain's CDR3 is CASSPETGPSYEQYF. The CDR3 DNA follows: TGCGCCAGCAGCCCTGAGACAGGCCCCTCCTACGAGCAGTACTTC.

This sequence joins TRBV7-9 and TRBJ2-7; TRBD1 agrees at 7 bases. V trimming: 4 bases; J trimming: 4 bases; junction bases outside the gene matches: 10. The CDR3 contains 15 residues. Germline lookup yields CDR1 SEHNR and CDR2 FQNEAQ (reference sequence). The CDR3 loop reads CASSSTGVIGYEQYF. As DNA, the CDR3 is TGTGCCAGCAGCTCTACAGGGGTAATAGGATACGAGCAGTACTTC.